Included here is one T cell receptor (beta chain) sequence, with context. Its target is not known. When replicate PCRs were run on sorted subsets, they used approximately 210 ng DNA, approximately 33,000 T cell genomes. Only in-frame clones appear in the TCRdb table, and some are missing; sequencing was by immunoSEQ multiplex PCR. The sample has around 2,100,000 clones, around 96% seen once. These data come from a study of shared clonotypes between healthy human individuals. General study results and limits: Non-shared clonotypes displayed generation probabilities falling below those of clonotypes present in all four donors.

Cells designated naive CD8 were CD45RO-negative and were positively selected for CCR7, with terminally differentiated effector memory CD45RA+ cells excluded. The donors, all of them Caucasian adults, lived in Nashville, Tennessee. Per the germline V gene, CDR1 is PRHDT and CDR2 is FYEKMQ (reference sequence). Losses at the gene ends were 5 bases for V and 1 base for J; bases not matched to a gene: 7. The CDR3 consists of 15 residues. J is TRBJ2-7 and V is TRBV13, with 8 bases lining up with TRBD2. The sequence came from a young man in good health. The specimen was naive CD8+ T cells sorted from blood. This chain's CDR3 is CASSGAGDGSYEQYF. The CDR3 nucleotides are TGTGCCAGCAGCGGAGCGGGAGATGGGTCCTACGAGCAGTACTTC. The full variable domain, its missing parts supplied by reference TRBV13 and TRBJ2-7, is AAGVIQSPRHLIKEKRETATLKCYPIPRHDTVYWYQQGPGQDPQFLISFYEKMQSDKGSIPDRFSAQQFSDYHSELNMSSLELGDSALYFCASSGAGDGSYEQYFGPGTRLTVT.